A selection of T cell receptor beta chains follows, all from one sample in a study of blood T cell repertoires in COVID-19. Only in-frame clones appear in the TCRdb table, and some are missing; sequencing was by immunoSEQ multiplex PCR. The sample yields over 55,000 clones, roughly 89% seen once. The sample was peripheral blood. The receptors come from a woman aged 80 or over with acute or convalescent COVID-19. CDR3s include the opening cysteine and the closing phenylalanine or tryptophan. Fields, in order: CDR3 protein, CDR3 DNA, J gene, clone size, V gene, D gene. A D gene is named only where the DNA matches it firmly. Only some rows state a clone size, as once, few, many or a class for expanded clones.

CDR3 protein: CASSEARGGTSNEQYF; CDR3 DNA: TGTGCCAGCAGTGAAGCGCGGGGAGGGACTTCTAACGAGCAGTACTTC; J gene: TRBJ2-7; clone size: few; V gene: TRBV6-1; D gene: TRBD2
CDR3 protein: CASKTGFSNQPQHF; CDR3 DNA: TGTGCCAGTAAGACAGGTTTTAGCAATCAGCCCCAGCATTTT; J gene: TRBJ1-5; clone size: NA; V gene: TRBV7-2; D gene: NA
CDR3 protein: CASSPFELDEQYF; CDR3 DNA: TGTGCCAGCTCACCTTTCGAGCTGGACGAGCAGTACTTC; J gene: TRBJ2-7; clone size: NA; V gene: TRBV18; D gene: NA
CDR3 protein: CASRTQNSNTEAFF; CDR3 DNA: TGTGCCAGCAGGACACAGAACTCCAACACTGAAGCTTTCTTT; J gene: TRBJ1-1; clone size: NA; V gene: TRBV6-5; D gene: NA
CDR3 protein: CSARRGTEAFF; CDR3 DNA: TGCAGCGCCCGCAGGGGCACTGAAGCTTTCTTT; J gene: TRBJ1-1; clone size: once; V gene: TRBV29-1; D gene: NA
CDR3 protein: CASSSRGGHSSYNSPLHF; CDR3 DNA: TGTGCCAGCAGCTCCCGGGGGGGACACAGCTCCTATAATTCACCCCTCCACTTT; J gene: TRBJ1-6; clone size: NA; V gene: TRBV11-2; D gene: NA
CDR3 protein: CASSWLAGGNEQFF; CDR3 DNA: TGCGCCAGCAGCTGGCTAGCAGGTGGCAATGAGCAGTTCTTC; J gene: TRBJ2-1; clone size: once; V gene: TRBV5-1; D gene: NA
CDR3 protein: CASSVGGGLNQPQHF; CDR3 DNA: TGTGCCAGTAGTGTGGGGGGGGGATTAAATCAGCCCCAGCATTTT; J gene: TRBJ1-5; clone size: once; V gene: TRBV19; D gene: NA
CDR3 protein: CASSLAPSGTNTQYF; CDR3 DNA: TGTGCCAGCAGCTTAGCCCCTAGCGGGACAAATACGCAGTATTTT; J gene: TRBJ2-3; clone size: NA; V gene: TRBV11-3; D gene: TRBD2
CDR3 protein: CASSLGLDSGNEQFF; CDR3 DNA: TGTGCCAGCAGTTTGGGACTAGATTCCGGCAATGAGCAGTTCTTC; J gene: TRBJ2-1; clone size: NA; V gene: TRBV5-6; D gene: TRBD2
CDR3 protein: CASSPTSGTDTGELFF; CDR3 DNA: TGTGCCAGTAGTCCCACTAGCGGGACCGACACCGGGGAGCTGTTTTTT; J gene: TRBJ2-2; clone size: NA; V gene: TRBV19; D gene: TRBD2